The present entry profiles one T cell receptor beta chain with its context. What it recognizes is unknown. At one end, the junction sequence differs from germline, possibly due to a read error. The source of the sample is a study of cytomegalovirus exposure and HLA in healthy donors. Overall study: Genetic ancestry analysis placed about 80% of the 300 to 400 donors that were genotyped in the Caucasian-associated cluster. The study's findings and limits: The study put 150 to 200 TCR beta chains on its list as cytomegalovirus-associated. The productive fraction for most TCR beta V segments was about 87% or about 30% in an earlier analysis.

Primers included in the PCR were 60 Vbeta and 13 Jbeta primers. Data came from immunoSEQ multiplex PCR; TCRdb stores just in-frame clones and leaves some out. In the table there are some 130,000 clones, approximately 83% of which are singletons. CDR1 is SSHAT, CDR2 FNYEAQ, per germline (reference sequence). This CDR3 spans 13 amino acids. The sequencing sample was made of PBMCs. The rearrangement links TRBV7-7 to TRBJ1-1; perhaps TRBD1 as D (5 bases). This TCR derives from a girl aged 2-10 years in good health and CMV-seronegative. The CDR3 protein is CASSYERGGEAFF. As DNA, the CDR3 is TGTGCTAGCAGCTACGAAAGGGGAGGTGAGGCTTTCTTT.